Following are 15 T cell receptor beta chains from one sample sequenced in a study of CD8 T cells in ankylosing spondylitis. A single record per CDR3 protein comes from TCRdb applying MiXCR to the 5' RACE reads. The repertoire holds 150,000 to 200,000 distinct CDR3 sequences, 10% to 15% seen once, with approximately 9.9% in the top ten. The sequenced material came from blood, either unsorted or a sorted T cell fraction (not recorded which). The receptor set was obtained from a female donor with ankylosing spondylitis or in good health (not recorded which).

This clonotype was detected only a few times. This sequence joins TRBV21-1 and TRBJ2-2; the D call in the table, TRBD2, was not verified against the DNA. TRBV21-1 is tagged as a pseudogene. The CDR3 runs to 14 residues. The DNA of the CDR3 is TGTGCCAGCAGCAAAGGGAGGGAACCCGGGGAGCTGTTTTTT. Amino acids: CASSKGREPGELFF.

This clonotype was detected ten times or more. The chain joins TRBV3-1 to TRBJ2-3; D is undetermined. Germline CDR1 is LGHDT and CDR2 is YNNKEL (reference sequence). The CDR3 totals 15 residues. The V and J ends lost 0 bases and 4 bases respectively, with 11 bases between them. CDR3 protein: CASSQEPGAPDTQYF. In DNA, the CDR3 is TGTGCCAGCAGCCAAGAGCCTGGAGCGCCAGATACGCAGTATTTT.

CDR3 DNA sequence: TGCGCCAGCAGCCAAGATTGGCGGAGCTCCTACAATGAGCAGTTCTTC. Encoded protein: CASSQDWRSSYNEQFF. V usage is TRBV4-3 and J usage is TRBJ2-1; D remains unclear. V was cut by 0 bases and J by 0 bases, with 9 bases left in between. The CDR3 sequence is 16 residues long. CDR1 LGHNA and CDR2 YSLEER come from the germline V gene.

This clonotype was counted many times. This chain uses TRBV10-3 with TRBJ2-3, with TRBD2 matching over 11 bases. Trimming cost V 4 bases and J 4 bases; bases outside gene matches: 13. CDR3 length equals 18 residues. Germline CDR1 ENHRY, CDR2 SYGVKD. The CDR3 protein is CAISGTLLAGDVADTQYF. DNA of the CDR3: TGTGCCATCAGTGGGACCTTACTAGCGGGAGATGTCGCAGATACGCAGTATTTT.

This clonotype was seen at least ten times. V is TRBV27 and J is TRBJ2-7; possibly TRBD2 for D (5 bases). The V end was cut by 4 bases, the J end by 2 bases, with 9 bases between. CDR1 and CDR2 (germline): MNHEY, SMNVEV (reference sequence). The CDR3 spans 13 residues. Here the CDR3 reads CASSSRGAYEQYF. CDR3 DNA sequence: TGTGCCAGCAGTTCCCGGGGAGCCTACGAGCAGTACTTC.

The sample holds one count of this clonotype. The V gene is TRBV5-1, the J gene TRBJ1-1; 11 positions match TRBD1. The CDR3 has 16 amino acids. Trimming removed 4 bases from V and 7 bases from J; junction bases left unmatched: 12. The germline CDR1 and CDR2 sequences are SGHRS and YFSETQ. CDR3 protein: CASSADRGQVTLEAFF. CDR3 nucleotide sequence: TGCGCCAGCAGCGCGGACAGGGGGCAGGTCACCCTTGAAGCTTTCTTT.

This clonotype was counted ten times or more. V usage is TRBV27 and J usage is TRBJ2-7; TRBD1 might be the D (6 bases). V lost 4 bases and J lost 2, with 12 bases in between. CDR1 and CDR2 from the germline V gene are MNHEY and SMNVEV (reference sequence). The CDR3 spans 14 residues. The CDR3 loop reads CASSSTGTTYEQYF. CDR3 nucleotide sequence: TGTGCCAGCAGTTCGACAGGCACAACCTACGAGCAGTACTTC.

This clonotype has a handful of counts. The V gene is TRBV2, the J gene TRBJ2-5, with D unclear. V was cut by 6 bases and J by 2 bases, with 16 bases left in between. Germline V gene lookup returns CDR1 SNHLY and CDR2 FYNNEI. This CDR3 is built from 15 residues. This CDR3 reads CASSPRRRSQETQYF. The CDR3, as DNA: TGTGCCAGCAGCCCCCGGCGCCGGAGTCAAGAGACCCAGTACTTC.

This chain joins TRBV5-1 and TRBJ2-1; tentatively, D is TRBD1 (5 bases). Trimming removed 0 bases at V and 5 bases at J, with 9 bases between. This CDR3 spans 14 amino acids. Germline CDR1 reads SGHRS; CDR2 reads YFSETQ. The CDR3 DNA reads TGCGCCAGCAGCTTGGTCAGGGTGGACAATGAGCAGTTCTTC. This encodes CASSLVRVDNEQFF.

This clonotype was observed at least ten times. The gene calls are TRBV10-3 and TRBJ2-7; 8 bases align to TRBD2. CDR3 size: 15 residues. The germline V gene encodes CDR1 ENHRY and CDR2 SYGVKD. V lost 7 bases, J lost 0 bases, and 8 bases stayed unmatched. Here the CDR3 reads CAIKAGDTRSYEQYF. CDR3 nucleotide sequence: TGTGCCATCAAAGCGGGAGACACCCGCTCCTACGAGCAGTACTTC.

This clonotype was detected a few times. V is TRBV19 and J is TRBJ2-1; maybe TRBD1 (5 bases). Germline-derived CDR1 and CDR2 are LNHDA and SQIVND (reference sequence). The CDR3 loop spans 15 amino acids. The V end was cut by 5 bases, the J end by 2 bases, with 13 bases between. The CDR3 bases are TGTGCCAGTAGTGTGAGGCAGGGTCCCTACAATGAGCAGTTCTTC. Protein: CASSVRQGPYNEQFF.

Only a few counts were recorded for this clonotype. The chain is built from TRBV20-1 and TRBJ2-4, with D unresolved. Germline V CDR1 and CDR2: DFQATT, SNEGSKA (reference sequence). This CDR3 comprises 15 residues. V was shortened by 5 bases and J by 6 bases, with 20 bases between the two germline ends. Here the CDR3 reads CSAGVWAPVRNIQYF. CDR3 DNA sequence: TGCAGTGCTGGCGTGTGGGCTCCGGTGAGAAACATTCAGTACTTC.

This clonotype has just a few counts. The J gene is TRBJ2-1, the V gene TRBV18, with 11 nucleotides matching TRBD1. Trimming removed 6 bases from V and 6 bases from J; junction bases left unmatched: 4. Germline CDR1 reads KGHSH; CDR2 reads LQKENI. The length of the CDR3 is 14 residues. The CDR3, as DNA: TGTGCCAGCTCCGGACAGGGGGCGATCAATGAGCAGTTCTTC. Encoded protein: CASSGQGAINEQFF.

This clonotype was seen at least ten times. The rearrangement joins TRBV12-3 or TRBV12-4 to TRBJ2-7, with TRBD2 as a possible D gene (6 bases). Trimming removed 6 bases from V and 0 bases from J, with 12 bases in between. The length of the CDR3 is 14 residues. CDR3 amino acids: CASRKAGSSYEQYF. CDR3 DNA sequence: TGTGCCAGCAGAAAGGCGGGAAGCTCCTACGAGCAGTACTTC.

In its sample, this clonotype was seen a few times. This chain uses TRBV20-1 with TRBJ2-1; TRBD1 agrees at 9 bases. The V gene end was trimmed by 5 bases and the J gene end by 4 bases; junction bases not matched to a gene: 9. The CDR3 runs to 15 residues. Per germline, CDR1 DFQATT and CDR2 SNEGSKA (reference sequence). The CDR3 sequence: CSALHRGQVYNEQFF. In nucleotides, the CDR3 is TGCAGTGCTTTACACAGGGGGCAGGTGTACAATGAGCAGTTCTTC.